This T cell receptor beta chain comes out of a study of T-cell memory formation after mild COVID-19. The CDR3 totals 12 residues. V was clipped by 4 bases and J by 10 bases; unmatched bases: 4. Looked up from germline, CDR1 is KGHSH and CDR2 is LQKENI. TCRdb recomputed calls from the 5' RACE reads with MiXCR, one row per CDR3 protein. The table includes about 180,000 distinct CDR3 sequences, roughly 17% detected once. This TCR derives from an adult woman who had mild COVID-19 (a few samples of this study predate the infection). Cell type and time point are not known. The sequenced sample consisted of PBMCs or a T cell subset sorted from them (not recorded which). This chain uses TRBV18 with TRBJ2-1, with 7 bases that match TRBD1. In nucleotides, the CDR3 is TGTGCCAGCTCACTTGGGACAGAGGAGCAGTTCTTC. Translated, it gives CASSLGTEEQFF.